What follows are 17 T cell receptor beta chains derived from one specimen sequenced in a study of cytomegalovirus exposure and HLA in healthy donors. PCR employed 60 Vbeta and 13 Jbeta primers. The repertoire was sequenced with immunoSEQ multiplex PCR; TCRdb's copy has only in-frame clones and lacks some. Found here are 90,000 to 150,000 clones, approximately 80% of them singletons; the top ten hold 0.24%. Sequencing was carried out using PBMCs. These receptors were obtained from a man between 50 and 59 years old in good health and CMV-seronegative.

This clone was found once. This chain joins TRBV5-1 and TRBJ1-5; 8 bases match TRBD1. Unmatched junction bases numbered 10, after V lost 4 bases and J lost 7 bases. The length of the CDR3 is 15 residues. Germline V gives CDR1 SGHRS, CDR2 YFSETQ. The CDR3 sequence: CASSLGQGSGQPQHF. As DNA, the CDR3 is TGCGCCAGCAGCCTTGGACAGGGCTCGGGGCAGCCCCAGCATTTT. Variable domain in full (rest from reference TRBV5-1 and TRBJ1-5): KAGVTQTPRYLIKTRGQQVTLSCSPISGHRSVSWYQQTPGQGLQFLFEYFSETQRNKGNFPGRFSGRQFSNSRSEMNVSTLELGDSALYLCASSLGQGSGQPQHFGDGTRLSIL.

The chain links TRBV28 to TRBJ1-6; 7 bases agree with TRBD1. The V segment lost 1 base and the J segment 9 bases; nucleotides outside the gene matches: 6. The germline V gene has CDR1 MDHEN and CDR2 SYDVKM. The CDR3 length is 15 residues. Here the CDR3 reads CASSLYRQGISPLHF. The CDR3 region has the DNA TGTGCCAGCAGTTTATACAGACAGGGAATTTCACCCCTCCACTTT. The full variable domain, with the rest looked up from reference TRBV28 and TRBJ1-6, is DVKVTQSSRYLVKRTGEKVFLECVQDMDHENMFWYRQDPGLGLRLIYFSYDVKMKEKGDIPEGYSVSREKKERFSLILESASTNQTSMYLCASSLYRQGISPLHFGNGTRLTVT.

This clone was observed a single time. The chain couples TRBV4-3 to TRBJ2-1, with 15 bases lining up with TRBD2. This CDR3 is built from 18 residues. The germline V gene has CDR1 LGHNA and CDR2 YSLEER. V was pared by 4 bases and J by 8 bases, with 12 bases of the junction left unmatched. The CDR3 region has the DNA TGCGCCAGCAGCCCGCAAGGACTAGCGGGGGGGGGAGGAGATGAGCAGTTCTTC. This codes for CASSPQGLAGGGGDEQFF.

The gene calls are TRBV10-3 and TRBJ2-7, with 9 bases that match TRBD1. V was pared by 2 bases and J by 4 bases, with 6 bases of the junction left unmatched. In germline, CDR1 is ENHRY, CDR2 SYGVKD. The CDR3 totals 15 residues. This CDR3 is CAISEVDRGSYEQYF. CDR3 sequence (DNA): TGTGCCATCAGTGAGGTGGACAGGGGTTCTTACGAGCAGTACTTC.

The chain employs TRBV7-8 and TRBJ2-6; D not certain. Germline V lookup: CDR1 SGHVS, CDR2 FQNEAQ. Between the trimmed V and J ends, which lost 5 bases and 2 bases, there was a span of 7 bases. The CDR3 consists of 14 residues. This chain's CDR3 is CASSRSTGANVLTF. The CDR3 bases are TGTGCCAGCAGCCGTAGCACTGGGGCCAACGTCCTGACTTTC. Complete variable domain (other parts from reference TRBV7-8 and TRBJ2-6): GAGVSQSPRYKVAKRGQDVALRCDPISGHVSLFWYQQALGQGPEFLTYFQNEAQLDKSGLPSDRFFAERPEGSVSTLKIQRTQQEDSAVYLCASSRSTGANVLTFGAGSRLTVL.

The chain is built from TRBV19 and TRBJ2-3; possibly TRBD1 for D (6 bases). Germline CDR1 reads LNHDA; CDR2 reads SQIVND (reference sequence). Between the trimmed V and J ends, which lost 1 base and 5 bases, there was a span of 10 bases. The length of the CDR3 is 14 residues. The CDR3 DNA reads TGTGCCAGTAGTATAGCCCCGACAGGAGATACGCAGTATTTT. Its protein product is CASSIAPTGDTQYF.

This chain links TRBV15 with TRBJ2-6; D perhaps matches TRBD2 (6 bases). V shed 0 bases and J shed 0 bases, with 15 bases lying between them. Germline V gene lookup returns CDR1 LNHNV and CDR2 YYDKDF (reference sequence). This CDR3 spans 19 amino acids. CDR3 sequence (DNA): TGTGCCACCAGCAGAGATCTTGGGGGGAGAAGCTCTGGGGCCAACGTCCTGACTTTC. Its translation is CATSRDLGGRSSGANVLTF.

The chain links TRBV20-1 to TRBJ1-4; D is undetermined. V lost 4 bases to trimming and J lost 7 bases, with 7 bases between them. The CDR3 spans 11 residues. The V gene's germline CDR1 is DFQATT and CDR2 SNEGSKA (reference sequence). CDR3 DNA: TGCAGTGCTATTTACGGTGAAAAACTGTTTTTT. It specifies CSAIYGEKLFF.

The rearrangement uses TRBV28 and TRBJ2-7, with 11 bases identical to TRBD2. J was trimmed by 7 bases and V by 6 bases; bases with no gene match: 11. The CDR3 sequence is 15 residues long. Germline-derived CDR1 and CDR2 are MDHEN and SYDVKM. This CDR3 is CASSNSLAGDEEQYF. The CDR3 DNA reads as TGTGCCAGCAGCAACTCACTAGCGGGAGATGAGGAGCAGTACTTC. Variable domain in full (rest from reference TRBV28 and TRBJ2-7): DVKVTQSSRYLVKRTGEKVFLECVQDMDHENMFWYRQDPGLGLRLIYFSYDVKMKEKGDIPEGYSVSREKKERFSLILESASTNQTSMYLCASSNSLAGDEEQYFGPGTRLTVT.

The genes are TRBV27 and TRBJ1-2; 10 positions agree with TRBD1. Germline V gene lookup returns CDR1 MNHEY and CDR2 SMNVEV (reference sequence). Trimming removed 8 bases from V and 8 bases from J; junction bases left unmatched: 8. The CDR3 contains 13 residues. The CDR3 spells CASSDRGDQGYTF. In DNA, the CDR3 is TGTGCCAGCTCGGACAGGGGGGATCAAGGCTACACCTTC.

CDR3 protein: CASSKSGIAEAFF. The CDR3 DNA is TGTGCCAGTAGCAAATCAGGGATCGCTGAAGCTTTCTTT. This chain connects TRBV19 to TRBJ1-1, with D perhaps matching TRBD1 (5 bases). The V end lost 6 bases, the J end lost 6 bases, and 14 bases lay between the germline ends. Germline lookup yields CDR1 LNHDA and CDR2 SQIVND (reference sequence). CDR3 length: 13 amino acids.

V gene TRBV5-8 combines with J gene TRBJ1-4; tentatively, D is TRBD1 (6 bases). V lost 4 bases to trimming and J lost 8 bases, with 18 bases between them. CDR1 SGHTS and CDR2 YDEGEE come from the germline V gene. The CDR3 has 15 residues. The DNA of the CDR3 is TGTGCCAGCAGCCCGGGACGGGGGGCGCGGGAAAAACTGTTTTTT. This encodes CASSPGRGAREKLFF. The whole variable domain, filled in from reference TRBV5-8 and TRBJ1-4, reads EAGVTQSPTHLIKTRGQQATLRCSPISGHTSVYWYQQALGLGLQFLLWYDEGEERNRGNFPPRFSGRQFPNYSSELNVNALELEDSALYLCASSPGRGAREKLFFGSGTQLSVL.

This clone was picked up a small number of times. The rearrangement uses TRBV5-6 and TRBJ2-7, with 7 bases identical to TRBD1. The J segment lost 1 base and the V segment lost 4 bases, leaving 5 bases of the junction unmatched. Germline V gene sequence: CDR1 SGHDT, CDR2 YYEEEE. The CDR3 has 14 residues. CDR3 loop: CASSGHRGSYEQYF. CDR3 in DNA: TGTGCCAGCAGCGGACACAGGGGATCCTACGAGCAGTACTTC.

This clone came up a few times. The chain employs TRBV19 and TRBJ1-4; D is possibly TRBD1 (5 bases). Trimming removed 5 bases at V and 0 bases at J, with 16 bases between. The CDR3 sequence is 17 residues long. Germline V gene lookup returns CDR1 LNHDA and CDR2 SQIVND (reference sequence). CDR3 nucleotide sequence: TGTGCCAGTAGTGCACGGGGGTCCGCTTCAACTAATGAAAAACTGTTTTTT. Translation: CASSARGSASTNEKLFF.

J is TRBJ2-1 and V is TRBV5-1; D gene unclear. CDR3 length: 12 residues. The germline CDR1 and CDR2 sequences are SGHRS and YFSETQ. Trimming removed 7 bases at V and 7 bases at J, with 12 bases between. The CDR3 DNA reads TGCGCCAGCCGGGTTAGTGGGAATGAGCAGTTCTTC. Its translation is CASRVSGNEQFF.

This clone was seen only a few times. The chain uses TRBV4-3 and TRBJ1-1; D is undetermined. V was cut by 4 bases and J by 10 bases, with 13 bases left in between. The CDR3 has 12 residues. The germline V gene has CDR1 LGHNA and CDR2 YSLEER. CDR3 loop: CASSLLRGIAFF. CDR3 bases: TGCGCCAGCAGCCTACTCCGGGGAATAGCTTTCTTT.

The chain carries TRBV7-2 and TRBJ2-1; 9 nucleotides agree with TRBD2. V lost 2 bases, J lost 5 bases, and 7 bases stayed unmatched. CDR1 SGHTA and CDR2 FQGNSA come from the germline V gene. The CDR3 has 16 residues. In DNA form, the CDR3 reads TGTGCCAGCAGCTTATATTTGGCGGGGGGGAACAATGAGCAGTTCTTC. Amino acids: CASSLYLAGGNNEQFF. Looking up the rest from reference TRBV7-2 and TRBJ2-1 gives the full variable domain: GAGVSQSPSNKVTEKGKDVELRCDPISGHTALYWYRQSLGQGLEFLIYFQGNSAPDKSGLPSDRFSAERTGGSVSTLTIQRTQQEDSAVYLCASSLYLAGGNNEQFFGPGTRLTVL.